The TCR beta chain described here comes from a study of T cell repertoires in cytomegalovirus infection. Background on the study: Public TCR beta signatures were indicative of both CMV infection and a matching HLA type. Study-wide results and limits: The cumulative frequency of public TCR beta families distinguished individuals who carried CMV together with the relevant HLA. It was HLA-C-restricted CMV-specific TCR beta clonotypes that dominated the response ex vivo.

This clonotype has ten or more counts. Antigen unknown. The CDR3 is made up of 18 amino acids. V was pared by 5 bases and J by 10 bases, with 18 bases of the junction left unmatched. Germline V gene sequence: CDR1 MNHNY, CDR2 SVGAGI (reference sequence). From the reads, TCRdb called clonotypes with MiXCR, one entry per CDR3 protein. Seen here are roughly 920,000 distinct CDR3 sequences, roughly a third observed once, and the top ten hold roughly 12%. This receptor was taken from a human donor in good health (CMV status not recorded). Some clones in this sample may be carry-over from other donors' samples. Sequenced here: cultured CD8+ T cells from PBMCs, sampled from culture after CMV antigen stimulation. The V gene is TRBV6-6, the J gene TRBJ1-6, with 9 positions matching TRBD1. The CDR3: CASSLEGGTGGAESPLHF. CDR3 nucleotides: TGTGCCAGCAGTCTCGAAGGTGGCACAGGGGGCGCGGAATCACCCCTCCACTTT.